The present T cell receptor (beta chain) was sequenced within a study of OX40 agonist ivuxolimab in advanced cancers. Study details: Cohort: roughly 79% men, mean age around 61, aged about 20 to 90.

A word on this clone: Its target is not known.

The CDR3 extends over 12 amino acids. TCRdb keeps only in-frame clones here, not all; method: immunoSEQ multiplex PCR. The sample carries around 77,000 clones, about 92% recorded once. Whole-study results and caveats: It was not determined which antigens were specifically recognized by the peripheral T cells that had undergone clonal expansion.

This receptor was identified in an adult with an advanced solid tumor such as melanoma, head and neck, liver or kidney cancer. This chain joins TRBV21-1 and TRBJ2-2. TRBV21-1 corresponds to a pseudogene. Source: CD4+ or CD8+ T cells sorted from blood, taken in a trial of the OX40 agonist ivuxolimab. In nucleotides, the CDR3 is TGTGCCAGCAGCAGGGGGTCCGGGGAGCTGTTTTTT. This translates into CASSRGSGELFF.